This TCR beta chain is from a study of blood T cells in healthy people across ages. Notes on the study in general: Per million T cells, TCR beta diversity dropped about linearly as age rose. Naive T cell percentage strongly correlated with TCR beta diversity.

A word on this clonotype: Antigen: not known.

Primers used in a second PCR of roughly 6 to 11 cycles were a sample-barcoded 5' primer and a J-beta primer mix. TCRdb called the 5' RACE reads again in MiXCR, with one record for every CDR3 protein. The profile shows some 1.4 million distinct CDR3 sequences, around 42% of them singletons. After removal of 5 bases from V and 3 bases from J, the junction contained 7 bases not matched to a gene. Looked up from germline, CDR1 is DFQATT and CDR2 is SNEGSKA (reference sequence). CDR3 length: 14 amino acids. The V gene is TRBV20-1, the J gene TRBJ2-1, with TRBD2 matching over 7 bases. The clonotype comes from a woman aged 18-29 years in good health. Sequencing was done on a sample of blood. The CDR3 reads CSALSGRDYNEQFF. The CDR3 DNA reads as TGCAGTGCTCTTAGCGGGCGGGACTACAATGAGCAGTTCTTC.